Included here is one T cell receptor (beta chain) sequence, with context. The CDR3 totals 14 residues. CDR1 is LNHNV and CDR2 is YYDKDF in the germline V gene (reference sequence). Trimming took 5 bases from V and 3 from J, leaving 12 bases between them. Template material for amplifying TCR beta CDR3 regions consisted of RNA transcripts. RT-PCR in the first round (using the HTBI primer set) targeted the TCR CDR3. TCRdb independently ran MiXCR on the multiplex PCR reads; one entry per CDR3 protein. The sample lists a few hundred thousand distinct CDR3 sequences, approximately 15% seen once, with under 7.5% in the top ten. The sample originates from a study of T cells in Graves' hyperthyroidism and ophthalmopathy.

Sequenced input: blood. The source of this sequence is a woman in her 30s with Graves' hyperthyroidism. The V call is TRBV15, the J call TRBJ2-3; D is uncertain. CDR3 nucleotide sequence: TGTGCCACCAGCTCCCTCATCAGGACAGATACGCAGTATTTT. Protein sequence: CATSSLIRTDTQYF.